This TCR beta chain originates from a study of CD8 T cells in ankylosing spondylitis. The CDR3 runs 16 residues. Germline trimming cut 6 bases from V and 3 bases from J; bases unmatched to any gene: 8. CDR1 MNHEY and CDR2 SMNVEV come from the germline V gene (reference sequence). This clonotype was counted between two and nine times. Using its own MiXCR run on the 5' RACE reads, TCRdb lists one record per CDR3 protein. Counted here are roughly 160,000 distinct CDR3 sequences, around a tenth occurring once; the ten biggest clones make up approximately 32%. The clonotype comes from a male donor with ankylosing spondylitis or in good health (not recorded which). What was sequenced was blood, either unsorted or a sorted T cell fraction (not recorded which). V is TRBV27 and J is TRBJ1-4; 9 bases are shared with TRBD1. CDR3 protein: CASSRTGGWSNEKLFF. The CDR3 nucleotides are TGTGCCAGCAGCCGTACAGGGGGCTGGTCTAATGAAAAACTGTTTTTT.